Presented here are 15 T cell receptor beta chains from one specimen sequenced in a study of blood T cell repertoires in COVID-19. Sequencing used immunoSEQ multiplex PCR; TCRdb keeps in-frame clones, though not all of them. The repertoire consists of roughly 250,000 clones, with 70% to 85% occurring once and the leading ten covering 4.5% to 6%. Sequenced sample: peripheral blood. All receptors come from a woman of 80 years or more with active or convalescent COVID-19.

The chain's CDR3 is CAWRKTSGRALGQFF. CDR3 coding DNA: TGTGCCTGGCGAAAAACTAGCGGGAGGGCCTTAGGGCAGTTCTTC. The genes are TRBV30 and TRBJ2-1; 13 positions agree with TRBD2. Germline CDR1 and CDR2: GTSNPN and SVGIG (reference sequence). The CDR3 loop spans 15 amino acids. J was trimmed by 12 bases and V by 5 bases; bases with no gene match: 13. The full variable domain, with the rest looked up from reference TRBV30 and TRBJ2-1, is SQTIHQWPATLVQPVGSPLSLECTVEGTSNPNLYWYRQAAGRGLQLLFYSVGIGQISSEVPQNLSASRPQDRQFILSSKKLLLSDSGFYLCAWRKTSGRALGQFFGPGTRLTVL.

This clone was detected only a few times. This chain uses TRBV2 with TRBJ1-1, with D maybe TRBD1 (6 bases). The CDR3 has 14 amino acids. Trimming stripped 1 base from V and 11 bases from J, with 17 bases between. Germline values: CDR1 SNHLY, CDR2 FYNNEI. Here the CDR3 DNA reads TGTGCCAGCAGTGAAGGGTCAGGGGTGATGAAGGCTTTCTTT. Translated, it gives CASSEGSGVMKAFF.

The chain employs TRBV18 and TRBJ1-1; TRBD1 matches at 7 bases. The CDR3 spans 17 residues. V was pared by 2 bases and J by 4 bases, with 13 bases of the junction left unmatched. Germline CDR1 reads KGHSH; CDR2 reads LQKENI. CDR3 residues: CASSPAGGTVGSTEAFF. As DNA, the CDR3 is TGTGCCAGCTCACCAGCAGGGGGGACGGTGGGGAGCACTGAAGCTTTCTTT.

The chain's CDR3 is CASSPRSDTQYF. The CDR3 nucleotides read TGTGCCAGCAGCCCGCGTAGCGATACGCAGTATTTT. This chain uses TRBV11-3 with TRBJ2-3; D uncertain. The CDR3 length is 12 residues. Trimming cost V 5 bases and J 6 bases, with 9 bases left between them. CDR1 SGHNT and CDR2 YENEEA come from the germline V gene.

This chain links TRBV18 with TRBJ1-1; TRBD1 aligns across 7 bases. With 4 bases clipped from V and 1 base from J, the junction kept 3 bases outside the gene matches. The CDR3 covers 14 residues. CDR1 KGHSH and CDR2 LQKENI come from the germline V gene. CDR3 DNA: TGTGCCAGCTCACAAAGGACAGGGAACACTGAAGCTTTCTTT. Translation gives CASSQRTGNTEAFF. The entire variable domain, with the rest obtained from reference TRBV18 and TRBJ1-1, is as follows: NAGVMQNPRHLVRRRGQEARLRCSPMKGHSHVYWYRQLPEEGLKFMVYLQKENIIDESGMPKERFSAEFPKEGPSILRIQQVVRGDSAAYFCASSQRTGNTEAFFGQGTRLTVV.

This sequence joins TRBV12-3 or TRBV12-4 and TRBJ1-2; D not resolved. The CDR3 is made up of 12 amino acids. V was pared by 7 bases and J by 1 base, with 7 bases between. The CDR3 nucleotides are TGTGCCAGCACCAGGCTTAACTATGGCTACACCTTC. It yields the protein CASTRLNYGYTF.

V is TRBV29-1 and J is TRBJ1-2, with TRBD1 matching over 10 bases. Germline V CDR1 and CDR2: SQVTM, ANQGSEA. Unmatched junction bases numbered 2, after V lost 6 bases and J lost 1 base. This CDR3 region has 13 residues. The CDR3 DNA follows: TGCAGCGTGGGACAGGGGTTTAACTATGGCTACACCTTC. It is translated as CSVGQGFNYGYTF.

The rearrangement joins TRBV10-1 to TRBJ2-3; 8 bases are a match to TRBD2. CDR3 size: 15 residues. Germline CDR1 is WNHNN and CDR2 is SYGVQD (reference sequence). J lost 2 bases, V lost 6 bases, and 7 bases had no gene match. The CDR3 coding sequence is TGCGCCAGCAGCCTTACTAGCGGCCCCACAGATACGCAGTATTTT. Translating it yields CASSLTSGPTDTQYF.

The chain has TRBV6-5 and TRBJ1-5, with 11 nucleotides matching TRBD1. The germline V gene encodes CDR1 MNHEY and CDR2 SVGAGI. The CDR3 runs 15 residues. The ends lost 8 bases at V and 7 bases at J; junction bases unmatched: 10. The DNA for the CDR3 is TGTGCCAGCCTGCGGGGACAGGGGGGCGGGCAGCCCCAGCATTTT. Translated: CASLRGQGGGQPQHF.

The chain carries TRBV27 and TRBJ1-2, with 8 bases that match TRBD1. CDR3 size: 14 residues. Germline V gene lookup returns CDR1 MNHEY and CDR2 SMNVEV (reference sequence). V dropped 5 bases and J dropped 4; count of bases not matched to a gene: 6. CDR3 nucleotides: TGTGCCAGCAGTGTGGACAGGGCGGGCTATGGCTACACCTTC. Translated, it gives CASSVDRAGYGYTF.

The rearrangement uses TRBV4-2 and TRBJ2-2, with unresolved D. CDR1 is LGHNA and CDR2 is YNFKEQ in the germline V gene. The V end was cut by 2 bases, the J end by 7 bases, with 11 bases between. The CDR3 totals 14 residues. The CDR3, as DNA: TGTGCCAGCAGCCAAATCGTCGCGTACGGGGAGCTGTTTTTT. Protein: CASSQIVAYGELFF.

This sequence joins TRBV28 and TRBJ1-6; D not certain. The V end lost 3 bases, the J end lost 0 bases, and 18 bases lay between the germline ends. CDR1 is MDHEN, CDR2 SYDVKM, per germline. This CDR3 has 19 amino acids. CDR3 nucleotides: TGTGCCAGCAGTTTTTTTGTGGGTGGCGGCAGCTCCTATAATTCACCCCTCCACTTT. The encoded protein is CASSFFVGGGSSYNSPLHF.

J is TRBJ2-3 and V is TRBV5-6; 7 bases fit TRBD1. Germline V gene sequence: CDR1 SGHDT, CDR2 YYEEEE. After removal of 4 bases from V and 2 bases from J, the junction contained 7 bases not matched to a gene. This CDR3 has 15 amino acids. The CDR3 DNA reads TGTGCCAGCAGCCCGACAGGGTGGAACACAGATACGCAGTATTTT. Protein sequence: CASSPTGWNTDTQYF.

This clone was observed a single time. The chain combines TRBV28 with TRBJ2-2; 10 bases are shared with TRBD2. Trimming took 4 bases from V and 7 from J; bases not matched to a gene: 6. The CDR3 has 15 amino acids. CDR1 is MDHEN, CDR2 SYDVKM, per germline. CDR3 in amino acids: CASSSLAGAGGELFF. The CDR3 bases are TGTGCCAGCAGTTCCCTAGCGGGAGCGGGCGGGGAGCTGTTTTTT.

This sequence joins TRBV10-3 and TRBJ2-5; D gene ambiguous. Germline V CDR1 and CDR2: ENHRY, SYGVKD. This CDR3 comprises 12 residues. The V gene lost 3 bases and the J gene lost 2 bases, with 4 bases spanning the gap. The CDR3 is CAISDQQETQYF. The CDR3 coding sequence is TGTGCCATCAGTGATCAGCAAGAGACCCAGTACTTC.